This T cell receptor (beta chain) was sequenced during a study of response to subunit inactivated influenza vaccine (dated by TCRdb to the late 2010s). For the wider study: To follow how T cells responded to a trivalent subunit inactivated influenza vaccine, the researchers relied on deep quantitative profiling of the T cell receptor repertoire.

Libraries were prepared through RT-PCR. These reads were obtained on an Illumina HiSeq 2500. The public sequencing data were trimmed at Q25 with fastp and processed into clonotypes with MiXCR by TCRdb, which kept only in-frame beta chains. Here each entry gathers all rows of one CDR3 protein and keeps the most common genes and DNA. The sample records just under 250,000 distinct CDR3 sequences, 9% to 15% of which are singletons. Together, the top ten hold under 10% of the sample. Overall study results and their limits: The authors suggested that each seasonal influenza vaccination may recruit only a limited number of new T cells.

This clonotype was counted ten times or more. There is no known antigen for this receptor. No clone much larger than this one lies a single base away; base qualities are absent. Here V drops 4 bases and J drops 12 bases, and the junction holds 6 bases not matched to any gene. The CDR3 contains 11 residues, cysteine and phenylalanine counted. The entry retains the CDR3 DNA only, 33 bases that are in frame from base 1. Via the germline V gene, CDR1 is SGHRS and CDR2 YFSETQ. The chain is assembled from TRBV5-1 and TRBJ2-7, with 8 bases aligning to TRBD1. Source: non-naive T cells sorted from PBMCs, taken 14 days before vaccination. In light of the paper, this sample's cell subset or site label describes: memory T cell fraction. This sequence originates from a man aged 45-60 years who received an inactivated influenza vaccine. Donor details come from another sample of the same person, matched by shared clones. The CDR3 protein sequence reads: CASSQGALSYF. The DNA reads TGCGCCAGCAGCCAGGGGGCCCTATCGTACTTC.